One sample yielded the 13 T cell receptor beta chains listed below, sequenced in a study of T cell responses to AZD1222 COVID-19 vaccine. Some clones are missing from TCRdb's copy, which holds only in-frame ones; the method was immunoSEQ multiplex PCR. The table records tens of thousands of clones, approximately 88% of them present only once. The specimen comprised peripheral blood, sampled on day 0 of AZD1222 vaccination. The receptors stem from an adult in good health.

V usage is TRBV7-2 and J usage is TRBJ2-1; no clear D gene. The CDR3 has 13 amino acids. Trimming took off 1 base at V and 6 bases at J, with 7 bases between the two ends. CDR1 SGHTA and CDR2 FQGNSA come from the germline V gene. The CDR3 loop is CASSLDAVNEQFF. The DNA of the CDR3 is TGTGCCAGCAGCTTAGATGCGGTCAATGAGCAGTTCTTC.

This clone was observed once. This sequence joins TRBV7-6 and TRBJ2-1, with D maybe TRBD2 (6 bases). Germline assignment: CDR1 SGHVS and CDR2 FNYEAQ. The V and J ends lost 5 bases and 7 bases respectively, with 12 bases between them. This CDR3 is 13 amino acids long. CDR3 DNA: TGTGCCAGCAGCCTAAGCGGGCCGAATGAGCAGTTCTTC. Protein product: CASSLSGPNEQFF.

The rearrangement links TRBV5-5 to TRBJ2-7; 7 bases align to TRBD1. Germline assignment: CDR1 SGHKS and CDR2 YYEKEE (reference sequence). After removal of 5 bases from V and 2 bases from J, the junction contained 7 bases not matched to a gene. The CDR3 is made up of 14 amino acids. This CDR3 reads CASRQQGPTYEQYF. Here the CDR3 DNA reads TGTGCCAGCAGGCAACAGGGGCCGACCTACGAGCAGTACTTC.

DNA of the CDR3: TGTGCCAGCAGCCTGGACTCGGGCTCCTACGAGCAGTACTTC. This translates into CASSLDSGSYEQYF. The chain is built from TRBV7-9 and TRBJ2-7, with a weak D call TRBD2 (5 bases). The V and J ends lost 5 bases and 0 bases respectively, with 11 bases between them. The CDR3 runs to 14 residues. Germline V gene data show CDR1 as SEHNR and CDR2 as FQNEAQ (reference sequence).

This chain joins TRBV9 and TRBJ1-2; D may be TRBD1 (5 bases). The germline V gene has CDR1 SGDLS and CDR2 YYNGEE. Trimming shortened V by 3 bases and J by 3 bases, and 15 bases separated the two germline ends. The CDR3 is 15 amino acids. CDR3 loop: CASSEDKGQDYGYTF. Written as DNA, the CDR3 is TGTGCCAGCAGCGAAGACAAGGGGCAGGACTATGGCTACACCTTC.

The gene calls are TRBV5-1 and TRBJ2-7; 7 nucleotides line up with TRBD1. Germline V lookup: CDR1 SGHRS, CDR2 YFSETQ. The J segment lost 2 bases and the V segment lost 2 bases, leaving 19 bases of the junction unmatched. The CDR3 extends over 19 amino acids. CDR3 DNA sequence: TGCGCCAGCAGCTTCCGGGACAGCCTTCGAAGAGGGATCCCCTACGAGCAGTACTTC. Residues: CASSFRDSLRRGIPYEQYF.

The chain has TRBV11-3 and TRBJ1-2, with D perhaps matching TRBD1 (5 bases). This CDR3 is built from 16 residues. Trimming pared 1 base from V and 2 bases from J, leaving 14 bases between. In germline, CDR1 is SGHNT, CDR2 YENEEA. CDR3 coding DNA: TGTGCCAGCAGCTTAGTATGGGGGTCGAGAAACTATGGCTACACCTTC. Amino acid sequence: CASSLVWGSRNYGYTF.

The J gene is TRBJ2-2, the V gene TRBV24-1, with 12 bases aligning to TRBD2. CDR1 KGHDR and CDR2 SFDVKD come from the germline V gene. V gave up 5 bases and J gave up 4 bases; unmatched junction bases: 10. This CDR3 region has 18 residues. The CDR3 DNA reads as TGTGCCACCAGTGGACCTACCCTAGCGGGAGGGTTCACCGGGGAGCTGTTTTTT. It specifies CATSGPTLAGGFTGELFF.

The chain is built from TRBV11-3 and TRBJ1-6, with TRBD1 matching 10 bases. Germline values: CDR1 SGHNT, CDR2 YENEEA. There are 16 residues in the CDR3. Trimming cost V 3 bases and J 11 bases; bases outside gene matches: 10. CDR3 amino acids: CASSLDRDRGPPPLHF. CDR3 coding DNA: TGTGCCAGCAGCTTGGACCGGGACAGGGGACCGCCACCCCTCCACTTT.

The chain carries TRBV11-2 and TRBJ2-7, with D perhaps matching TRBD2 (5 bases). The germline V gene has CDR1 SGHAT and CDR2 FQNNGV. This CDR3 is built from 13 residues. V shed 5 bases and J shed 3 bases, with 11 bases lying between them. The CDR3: CASSPRRGYEQYF. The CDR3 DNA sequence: TGTGCCAGCAGCCCCCGACGGGGCTACGAGCAGTACTTC.

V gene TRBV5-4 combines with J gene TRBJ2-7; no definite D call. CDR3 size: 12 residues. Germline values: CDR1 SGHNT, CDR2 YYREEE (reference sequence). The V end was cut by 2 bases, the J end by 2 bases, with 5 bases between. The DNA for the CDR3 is TGTGCCAGCAGCTTTGAGACCTACGAGCAGTACTTC. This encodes CASSFETYEQYF.

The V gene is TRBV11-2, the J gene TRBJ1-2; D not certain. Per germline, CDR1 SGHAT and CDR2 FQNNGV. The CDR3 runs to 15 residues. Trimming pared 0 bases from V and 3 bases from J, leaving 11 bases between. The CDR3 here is CASSLDLARHYGYTF. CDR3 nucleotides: TGTGCCAGCAGCTTAGACTTGGCACGGCACTATGGCTACACCTTC.

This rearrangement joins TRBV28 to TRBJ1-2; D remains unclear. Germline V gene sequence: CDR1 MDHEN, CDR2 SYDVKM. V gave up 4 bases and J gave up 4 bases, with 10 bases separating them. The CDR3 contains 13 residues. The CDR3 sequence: CASSSNPRYGYTF. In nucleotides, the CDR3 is TGTGCCAGCAGTTCGAACCCCCGCTATGGCTACACCTTC.